This T cell receptor (beta chain) was observed in a study of blood T cell repertoires in COVID-19. Germline CDR1 is MDHEN and CDR2 is SYDVKM. The CDR3 has 15 residues. The ends lost 5 bases at V and 6 bases at J; junction bases unmatched: 3. Sequencing used immunoSEQ multiplex PCR; TCRdb keeps in-frame clones, though not all of them. The sample shows fewer than 150,000 clones, about nine tenths of them seen only once. The receptor's source is a woman aged 70-85 years with acute or convalescent COVID-19. V usage is TRBV28 and J usage is TRBJ1-6; 11 bases map to TRBD1. The specimen sequenced was peripheral blood. The CDR3 protein is CASSRTGGPNSPLHF. The CDR3 nucleotides read TGTGCCAGCAGTCGGACAGGGGGCCCTAATTCACCCCTCCACTTT.